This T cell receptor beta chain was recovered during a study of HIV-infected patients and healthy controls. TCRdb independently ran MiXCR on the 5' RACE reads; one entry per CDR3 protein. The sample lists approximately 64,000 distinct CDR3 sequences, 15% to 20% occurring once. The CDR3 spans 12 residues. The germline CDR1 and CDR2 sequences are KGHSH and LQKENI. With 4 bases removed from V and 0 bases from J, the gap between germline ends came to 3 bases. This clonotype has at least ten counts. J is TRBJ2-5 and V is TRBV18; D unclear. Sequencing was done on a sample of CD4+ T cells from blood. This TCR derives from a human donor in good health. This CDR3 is CASSQYQETQYF. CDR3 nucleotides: TGTGCCAGCTCACAGTACCAAGAGACCCAGTACTTC.